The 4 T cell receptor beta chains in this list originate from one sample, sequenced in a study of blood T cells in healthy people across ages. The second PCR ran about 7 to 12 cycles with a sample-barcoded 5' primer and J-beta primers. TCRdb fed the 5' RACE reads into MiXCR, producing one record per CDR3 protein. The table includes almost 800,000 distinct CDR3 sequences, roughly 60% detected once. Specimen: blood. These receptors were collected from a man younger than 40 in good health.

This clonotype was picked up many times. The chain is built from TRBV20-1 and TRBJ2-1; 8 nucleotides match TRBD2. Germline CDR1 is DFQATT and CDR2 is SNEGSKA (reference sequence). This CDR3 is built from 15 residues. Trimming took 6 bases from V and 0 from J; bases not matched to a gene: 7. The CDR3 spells CSARSGVSSYNEQFF. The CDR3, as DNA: TGCAGTGCCCGTAGCGGGGTCAGCTCCTACAATGAGCAGTTCTTC.

The CDR3 loop is CASSSDSSSYNEQFF. The CDR3 nucleotides read TGTGCCAGCAGTTCCGACAGCAGCTCCTACAATGAGCAGTTCTTC. The chain uses TRBV12-3 or TRBV12-4 and TRBJ2-1; D perhaps matches TRBD1 (5 bases). CDR3 size: 15 residues. The V and J ends lost 4 bases and 0 bases respectively, with 10 bases between them.

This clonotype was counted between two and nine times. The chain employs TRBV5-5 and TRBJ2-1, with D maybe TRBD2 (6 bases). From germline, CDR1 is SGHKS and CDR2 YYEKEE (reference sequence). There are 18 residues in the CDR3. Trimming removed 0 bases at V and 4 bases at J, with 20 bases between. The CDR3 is CASSLASAGPPPYNEQFF. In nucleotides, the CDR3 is TGTGCCAGCAGCTTGGCCTCGGCGGGACCTCCCCCTTACAATGAGCAGTTCTTC.

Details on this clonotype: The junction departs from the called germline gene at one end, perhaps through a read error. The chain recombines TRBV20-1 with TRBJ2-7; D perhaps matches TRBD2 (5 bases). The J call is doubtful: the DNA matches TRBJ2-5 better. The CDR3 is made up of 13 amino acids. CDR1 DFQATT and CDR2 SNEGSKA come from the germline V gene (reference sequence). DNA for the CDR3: TGCAGTGCTGGAGATCCTAGCTTGGAGACCCAGTACTTC. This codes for CSAGDPSLETQYF.